This TCR beta chain was sequenced for a study of cytomegalovirus exposure and HLA in healthy donors. Notes on the study in general: DRB1 showed the most TCR associations and HLA-C the fewest in a later analysis, as rates varied by HLA locus. Later genetic work tied a missense DCLRE1C variant to beta-chain V and J trimming. The productive fraction for most TCR beta V segments was about 87% or about 30% in an earlier analysis.

Details on this clone: The target antigen is unknown.

The CDR3 is 16 residues long. V dropped 5 bases and J dropped 5; count of bases not matched to a gene: 13. Germline CDR1 and CDR2: SGHVS and FQNEAQ. Amplification used 60 Vbeta primers and 13 Jbeta primers. Assay used: immunoSEQ multiplex PCR; TCRdb lists only in-frame clones, some missing. The sample holds over 200,000 clones, 70% to 85% seen once. The receptor's source is an older woman in good health and CMV-seropositive. The chain links TRBV7-8 to TRBJ2-7; 9 nucleotides agree with TRBD2. The source material was PBMCs. The CDR3 spells CASSPSRAGGIHEQYF. As DNA, the CDR3 is TGTGCCAGCAGCCCATCGAGGGCGGGGGGGATCCACGAGCAGTACTTC.